These 31 T cell receptor beta chains share one sample of origin, sequenced in a study of T cell repertoires in cytomegalovirus infection. TCRdb reprocessed the reads with MiXCR, giving one entry per CDR3 protein. The sample records some 900,000 distinct CDR3 sequences, 32% being singletons. These receptors' antigens are unknown. Sequenced material: cultured CD8+ T cells from PBMCs, taken from culture after CMV antigen stimulation. These receptors were obtained from a human donor in good health (CMV status not recorded). Some clones in this sample may be carry-over from other donors' samples.

V is TRBV12-3 or TRBV12-4 and J is TRBJ1-2; TRBD1 matches 9 bases. This CDR3 is 15 amino acids long. Unmatched junction bases numbered 8, after V lost 4 bases and J lost 5 bases. CDR3: CASSSRQGVGYGYTF. CDR3 nucleotide sequence: TGTGCCAGCAGTTCACGACAGGGGGTTGGGTATGGCTACACCTTC.

The rearrangement joins TRBV6-6 to TRBJ2-1; D may match TRBD1 or TRBD2 (6 bases each). Germline lookup yields CDR1 MNHNY and CDR2 SVGAGI (reference sequence). The CDR3 runs to 18 residues. V was shortened by 2 bases and J by 1 base, with 18 bases between the two germline ends. CDR3: CASSYPSNGGPSYNEQFF. The CDR3 nucleotides read TGTGCCAGCAGTTACCCGTCCAACGGGGGCCCTTCCTACAATGAGCAGTTCTTC.

This chain links TRBV12-3 or TRBV12-4 with TRBJ2-7; the D gene is possibly TRBD2 (5 bases). The CDR3 contains 13 residues. V lost 5 bases, J lost 2 bases, and 10 bases lay in between. CDR3 loop: CASSLGVPYEQYF. The DNA for the CDR3 is TGTGCCAGCAGTCTGGGAGTCCCCTACGAGCAGTACTTC.

The chain couples TRBV12-5 to TRBJ2-1; 9 bases fit TRBD2. CDR1 is LGHNT, CDR2 FRNRAP, per germline. Trimming removed 2 bases from V and 2 bases from J; junction bases left unmatched: 7. CDR3 length equals 17 residues. DNA of the CDR3: TGTGCTAGTGGTTTGTCGACTAGCGGTGTAACCTACAATGAGCAGTTCTTC. Residues: CASGLSTSGVTYNEQFF.

This clonotype was seen at least ten times. The chain links TRBV7-6 to TRBJ2-1, with D possibly matching TRBD2 (6 bases). This CDR3 is 15 amino acids long. The V end was cut by 1 base, the J end by 5 bases, with 12 bases between. CDR1 SGHVS and CDR2 FNYEAQ come from the germline V gene. CDR3 residues: CASSLVASANNEQFF. CDR3 coding DNA: TGTGCCAGCAGCTTAGTCGCTAGCGCTAACAATGAGCAGTTCTTC.

This clonotype was found many times. The chain has TRBV7-2 and TRBJ2-3; TRBD1 agrees at 7 bases. The CDR3 has 15 residues. The germline V gene has CDR1 SGHTA and CDR2 FQGNSA. The V gene end was trimmed by 3 bases and the J gene end by 6 bases; junction bases not matched to a gene: 9. CDR3: CASSFGDSFKDTQYF. The CDR3 DNA is TGTGCCAGCAGCTTTGGGGACAGTTTTAAGGATACGCAGTATTTT.

This chain uses TRBV27 with TRBJ2-3, with unresolved D. V gave up 3 bases and J gave up 1 base, with 11 bases separating them. The CDR3 runs to 15 residues. From germline, CDR1 is MNHEY and CDR2 SMNVEV (reference sequence). The CDR3: CASSFLGIGTDTQYF. The CDR3 nucleotides are TGTGCCAGCAGTTTTCTGGGGATTGGCACAGATACGCAGTATTTT.

This clonotype has a count of ten or more. The chain couples TRBV28 to TRBJ2-2; D is possibly TRBD2 (6 bases). Trimming shortened V by 4 bases and J by 4 bases, and 22 bases separated the two germline ends. Germline lookup yields CDR1 MDHEN and CDR2 SYDVKM. The CDR3 runs to 18 residues. The CDR3 DNA sequence: TGTGCCAGCAGTTCGATTTTAAAGGCATTCGGGAGCACCGGGGAGCTGTTTTTT. Residues: CASSSILKAFGSTGELFF.

The chain is built from TRBV27 and TRBJ1-1; D perhaps matches TRBD1 (5 bases). This CDR3 contains 13 residues. Germline-derived CDR1 and CDR2 are MNHEY and SMNVEV (reference sequence). V was clipped by 0 bases and J by 7 bases, with 9 bases between them. The CDR3 DNA reads TGTGCCAGCAGTTTATCTCAGGGATATGAAGCTTTCTTT. Translated: CASSLSQGYEAFF.

This clonotype was observed at least ten times. This chain joins TRBV7-2 and TRBJ2-7; TRBD1 agrees at 9 bases. CDR3 length: 16 amino acids. The trim removed 8 bases at V and 3 bases at J, leaving 14 bases unmatched. Germline CDR1 SGHTA, CDR2 FQGNSA. The chain's CDR3 is CASGPWEGQGNYEQYF. The CDR3 DNA follows: TGTGCCAGCGGTCCCTGGGAGGGACAGGGTAACTACGAGCAGTACTTC.

This clonotype was counted a single time. This rearrangement joins TRBV19 to TRBJ1-5, with D maybe TRBD1 (5 bases). The V gene's germline CDR1 is LNHDA and CDR2 SQIVND (reference sequence). The CDR3 is 16 residues long. With 5 bases removed from V and 2 bases from J, the gap between germline ends came to 16 bases. CDR3 nucleotide sequence: TGTGCCAGTAGTTTCCCAGAGGGGCAAGGCAATCAGCCCCAGCATTTT. It yields the protein CASSFPEGQGNQPQHF.

The gene calls are TRBV12-3 or TRBV12-4 and TRBJ2-1; D possibly corresponds to TRBD2 (6 bases). This CDR3 is built from 14 residues. The V end lost 6 bases, the J end lost 3 bases, and 12 bases lay between the germline ends. CDR3 region: CASRITGVYNEQFF. In DNA, the CDR3 is TGTGCCAGCAGGATTACGGGAGTCTACAATGAGCAGTTCTTC.

This clonotype was observed a few times. The rearrangement uses TRBV19 and TRBJ1-2, with TRBD1 identical over 8 bases. This CDR3 has 15 residues. Trimming cost V 2 bases and J 5 bases; bases outside gene matches: 7. Germline values: CDR1 LNHDA, CDR2 SQIVND (reference sequence). The CDR3 coding sequence is TGTGCCAGTAGTATAACCGGGACAGGCTTATATGGCTACACCTTC. Translation gives CASSITGTGLYGYTF.

The genes are TRBV27 and TRBJ1-6; 8 positions agree with TRBD1. Per the germline V gene, CDR1 is MNHEY and CDR2 is SMNVEV (reference sequence). V trimming: 5 bases; J trimming: 10 bases; junction bases outside the gene matches: 16. The CDR3 extends over 17 amino acids. CDR3 amino acids: CASSPRGAGGSGSPLHF. The CDR3 coding sequence is TGTGCCAGCAGTCCCCGAGGGGCAGGGGGCTCCGGGTCACCCCTCCACTTT.

The table lists this clonotype with a few counts. The chain is built from TRBV19 and TRBJ1-5, with TRBD1 matching over 7 bases. V shed 3 bases, J shed 6 bases, and the junction held 8 bases outside the gene matches. CDR1 and CDR2 from the germline V gene are LNHDA and SQIVND (reference sequence). The CDR3 contains 15 residues. The CDR3: CASSIDGTAGQPQHF. As DNA, the CDR3 is TGTGCCAGTAGTATTGATGGGACAGCGGGTCAGCCCCAGCATTTT.

The chain carries TRBV6-2 or TRBV6-3 and TRBJ1-2; no firm D call. The CDR3 is 11 residues long. Germline CDR1 MNHEY, CDR2 SVGEGT. Trimming removed 6 bases at V and 7 bases at J, with 9 bases between. CDR3 amino acids: CASSDTGGYTF. In DNA form, the CDR3 reads TGTGCCAGCAGCGACACCGGTGGCTACACCTTC.

This chain links TRBV7-9 with TRBJ2-5; D remains unclear. The germline V gene encodes CDR1 SEHNR and CDR2 FQNEAQ (reference sequence). The CDR3 is 14 amino acids. V was shortened by 5 bases and J by 9 bases, with 19 bases between the two germline ends. CDR3 sequence: CASSPPRRAEAQYF. The CDR3 DNA reads TGTGCCAGCAGCCCACCCCGACGGGCAGAAGCCCAGTACTTC.

The chain links TRBV4-1 to TRBJ1-6; possibly TRBD1 for D (5 bases). Looked up from germline, CDR1 is MGHRA and CDR2 is YSYEKL. With 6 bases removed from V and 5 bases from J, the gap between germline ends came to 14 bases. The CDR3 has 15 amino acids. CDR3 nucleotides: TGCGCCAGCAGTCCTGGGGGTAGGAATAATTCACCCCTCCACTTT. Translating gives CASSPGGRNNSPLHF.

This clonotype was seen a handful of times. V usage is TRBV27 and J usage is TRBJ1-6, with a tentative D call TRBD1 (5 bases). This CDR3 has 14 residues. Per germline, CDR1 MNHEY and CDR2 SMNVEV (reference sequence). Trimming removed 7 bases from V and 6 bases from J, with 13 bases in between. CDR3 residues: CASTRAGFNSPLHF. The CDR3, as DNA: TGTGCCAGCACCAGGGCCGGTTTTAATTCACCCCTCCACTTT.

The gene calls are TRBV4-1 and TRBJ1-1; D may be TRBD1 (6 bases). The CDR3 contains 16 residues. Trimming stripped 0 bases from V and 1 base from J, with 12 bases between. Germline V gene sequence: CDR1 MGHRA, CDR2 YSYEKL. The CDR3 nucleotides are TGCGCCAGCAGCCAAGATTTTCGGGGACAGAACACTGAAGCTTTCTTT. Its translation is CASSQDFRGQNTEAFF.

V and J are TRBV4-1 and TRBJ1-2; no clear D gene. CDR1 and CDR2 from the germline V gene are MGHRA and YSYEKL. This CDR3 region has 13 residues. V lost 3 bases and J lost 4, with 9 bases in between. The CDR3 DNA sequence: TGCGCCAGCAGCCATGTTTCGGGCTATGGCTACACCTTC. It encodes CASSHVSGYGYTF.

This clonotype was seen a few times. The chain is built from TRBV2 and TRBJ1-5, with 10 bases that match TRBD1. The CDR3 spans 15 residues. The germline gives CDR1 SNHLY, CDR2 FYNNEI. Trimming removed 6 bases from V and 5 bases from J; junction bases left unmatched: 7. CDR3 coding DNA: TGTGCCAGCAGCGACGGGACAGGGGATGATCAGCCCCAGCATTTT. The encoded protein is CASSDGTGDDQPQHF.

The table lists this clonotype with a few counts. This rearrangement joins TRBV9 to TRBJ1-2, with D possibly being TRBD1 (6 bases). The CDR3 consists of 14 residues. Germline values: CDR1 SGDLS, CDR2 YYNGEE. The V and J ends lost 3 bases and 0 bases respectively, with 9 bases between them. DNA of the CDR3: TGTGCCAGCAGCGGTTCAGGGGCTAACTATGGCTACACCTTC. Its protein is CASSGSGANYGYTF. Full variable domain (rest looked up from reference TRBV9 and TRBJ1-2): DSGVTQTPKHLITATGQRVTLRCSPRSGDLSVYWYQQSLDQGLQFLIQYYNGEERAKGNILERFSAQQFPDLHSELNLSSLELGDSALYFCASSGSGANYGYTFGSGTRLTVV.

This clonotype was seen many times. The rearrangement links TRBV7-2 to TRBJ2-2, with TRBD1 matching 7 bases. CDR3 size: 17 residues. Germline V gene sequence: CDR1 SGHTA, CDR2 FQGNSA. The trim removed 5 bases at V and 3 bases at J, leaving 12 bases unmatched. The DNA for the CDR3 is TGTGCCAGCAGCCGCATAATTCACAGGGGCTACACCGGGGAGCTGTTTTTT. Its protein product is CASSRIIHRGYTGELFF.

The table lists this clonotype with a few counts. V usage is TRBV6-2 or TRBV6-3 and J usage is TRBJ2-7; D is perhaps TRBD2 (5 bases). The CDR3 has 17 amino acids. CDR1 is MNHEY, CDR2 SVGEGT, per germline. The germline V and J ends were trimmed by 6 bases and 3 bases, with 24 bases remaining between them. The CDR3 region is CASSSVGVFSPLYEQYV. CDR3 nucleotides: TGTGCCAGCAGCTCGGTCGGGGTATTCTCCCCTCTCTACGAGCAGTACGTC.

V gene TRBV6-5 combines with J gene TRBJ1-2; D gene unclear. Trimming removed 0 bases from V and 0 bases from J, with 8 bases in between. Germline V CDR1 and CDR2: MNHEY, SVGAGI. The CDR3 contains 15 residues. In DNA, the CDR3 is TGTGCCAGCAGTTACTCGTCCGCCGCTAACTATGGCTACACCTTC. Translation: CASSYSSAANYGYTF.

This clonotype came up a few times. The rearrangement joins TRBV7-2 to TRBJ1-1; no clear D. The germline V gene encodes CDR1 SGHTA and CDR2 FQGNSA. The CDR3 has 12 residues. V lost 1 base, J lost 7 bases, and 7 bases lay in between. Here the CDR3 reads CASSLVVNEAFF. As DNA, the CDR3 is TGTGCCAGCAGCTTAGTCGTTAATGAAGCTTTCTTT.

This clonotype was observed a few times. The V call is TRBV6-5, the J call TRBJ1-1; D ambiguous. CDR1 is MNHEY and CDR2 is SVGAGI in the germline V gene. The CDR3 contains 20 residues. The V and J ends lost 0 bases and 0 bases respectively, with 23 bases between them. CDR3 amino acids: CASSYSNQPGSEHLNTEAFF. For the CDR3, the DNA is TGTGCCAGCAGTTACTCTAATCAGCCTGGATCCGAACACTTGAACACTGAAGCTTTCTTT.

CDR3 nucleotides: TGTGCCATCAGTCAAAGCTTGAACACTGAAGCTTTCTTT. The encoded protein is CAISQSLNTEAFF. The rearrangement uses TRBV10-3 and TRBJ1-1; D call uncertain. CDR3 length: 13 amino acids. Trimming took off 5 bases at V and 0 bases at J, with 7 bases between the two ends. Per germline, CDR1 ENHRY and CDR2 SYGVKD.

This clonotype has at least ten counts. The DNA for the CDR3 is TGTGCCAGCAGCTTGGTCGGGAGAGAAGCTTTCTTT. It yields the protein CASSLVGREAFF. This chain joins TRBV5-4 and TRBJ1-1; no clear D. Germline lookup yields CDR1 SGHNT and CDR2 YYREEE (reference sequence). V was shortened by 0 bases and J by 8 bases, with 8 bases between the two germline ends. The CDR3 runs to 12 residues. The whole variable domain, filled in from reference TRBV5-4 and TRBJ1-1, reads ETGVTQSPTHLIKTRGQQVTLRCSSQSGHNTVSWYQQALGQGPQFIFQYYREEENGRGNFPPRFSGLQFPNYSSELNVNALELDDSALYLCASSLVGREAFFGQGTRLTVV.

V and J are TRBV15 and TRBJ2-7; 8 bases map to TRBD1. Germline V gives CDR1 LNHNV, CDR2 YYDKDF (reference sequence). After removal of 3 bases from V and 6 bases from J, the junction contained 7 bases not matched to a gene. The CDR3 has 14 residues. CDR3 in DNA: TGTGCCACCAGCAGTTGGGGGACAGGCCTCGAGCAGTACTTC. Translation gives CATSSWGTGLEQYF. The complete variable domain, with remaining parts taken from reference TRBV15 and TRBJ2-7, reads DAMVIQNPRYQVTQFGKPVTLSCSQTLNHNVMYWYQQKSSQAPKLLFHYYDKDFNNEADTPDNFQSRRPNTSFCFLDIRSPGLGDTAMYLCATSSWGTGLEQYFGPGTRLTVT.